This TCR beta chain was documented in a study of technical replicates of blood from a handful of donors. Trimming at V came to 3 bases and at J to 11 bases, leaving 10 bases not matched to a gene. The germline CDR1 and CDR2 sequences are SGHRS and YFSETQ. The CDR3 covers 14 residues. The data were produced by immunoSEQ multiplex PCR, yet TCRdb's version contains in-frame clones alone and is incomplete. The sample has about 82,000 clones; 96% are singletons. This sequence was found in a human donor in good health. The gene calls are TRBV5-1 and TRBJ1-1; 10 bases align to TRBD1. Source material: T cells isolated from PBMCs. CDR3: CASSSTGTGVGAFF. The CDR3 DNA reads TGCGCCAGCAGCTCCACCGGGACAGGGGTTGGGGCTTTCTTT.